Presented here are 21 T cell receptor beta chains from one specimen sequenced in a study of blood T cell repertoires in COVID-19. Sequenced by immunoSEQ multiplex PCR; TCRdb stores in-frame clones only, minus some. This sample yields about 340,000 clones, of which about 92% are seen a single time; approximately 18% belongs to the top ten. The sample taken for sequencing was PBMCs or T cells enriched from blood (not recorded which). All receptors derive from a woman in her thirties who had recovered from COVID-19.

The V gene is TRBV6-1, the J gene TRBJ1-5; possible D gene TRBD1, 6 bases. Trimming removed 3 bases at V and 4 bases at J, with 16 bases between. CDR3 size: 16 residues. Germline loops: CDR1 MNHNS, CDR2 SASEGT. CDR3 coding DNA: TGTGCCAGCAGTGATGGGGGGGCCAACCTTAATCAGCCCCAGCATTTT. It yields the protein CASSDGGANLNQPQHF.

The DNA for the CDR3 is TGCGCCAGCAGCCACTTGGACAGAAACACTGAAGCTTTCTTT. Translated: CASSHLDRNTEAFF. The rearrangement links TRBV4-3 to TRBJ1-1; TRBD1 might be the D (6 bases). The germline V gene encodes CDR1 LGHNA and CDR2 YSLEER. V lost 3 bases and J 2 bases, leaving 10 bases between the germline ends. The CDR3 length is 14 residues.

With regard to this clone: The sample holds other DNA sequences that translate to the same CDR3. The chain couples TRBV28 to TRBJ1-4; 10 bases match TRBD1. Trimming at V came to 5 bases and at J to 6 bases, leaving 6 bases not matched to a gene. The CDR3 has 15 residues. CDR1 and CDR2 from the germline V gene are MDHEN and SYDVKM. CDR3 sequence: CASSRPGQGYEKLFF. Written as DNA, the CDR3 is TGTGCCAGCAGTCGCCCGGGACAGGGGTATGAAAAACTGTTTTTT.

The V and J genes are TRBV9 and TRBJ2-7, with D possibly TRBD2 on 6 matching bases. The CDR3 is 15 amino acids. V lost 3 bases, J lost 2 bases, and 15 bases lay in between. From germline, CDR1 is SGDLS and CDR2 YYNGEE. CDR3 region: CASSAHRGSTYEQYF. CDR3 DNA: TGTGCCAGCAGCGCCCATCGGGGGTCCACCTACGAGCAGTACTTC.

The gene calls are TRBV2 and TRBJ1-3; TRBD1 matches 7 bases. Trimming cost V 3 bases and J 0 bases; bases outside gene matches: 5. The CDR3 loop spans 16 amino acids. CDR1 and CDR2 from the germline V gene are SNHLY and FYNNEI. CDR3 residues: CASSDQGGSSGNTIYF. As DNA, the CDR3 is TGTGCCAGCAGTGATCAGGGGGGAAGCTCTGGAAACACCATATATTTT. The full variable domain, its missing parts supplied by reference TRBV2 and TRBJ1-3, is EPEVTQTPSHQVTQMGQEVILRCVPISNHLYFYWYRQILGQKVEFLVSFYNNEISEKSEIFDDQFSVERPDGSNFTLKIRSTKLEDSAMYFCASSDQGGSSGNTIYFGEGSWLTVV.

The chain is built from TRBV28 and TRBJ1-2, with TRBD1 as a possible D gene (5 bases). CDR1 MDHEN and CDR2 SYDVKM come from the germline V gene. This CDR3 comprises 13 residues. V gave up 7 bases and J gave up 3 bases, with 12 bases separating them. The CDR3 bases are TGTGCCAGCACCTGGGGGGGGGACTATGGCTACACCTTC. It is translated as CASTWGGDYGYTF.

The chain recombines TRBV3-1 (or the pseudogene TRBV3-2) with TRBJ1-1; D ambiguous. Germline V gene sequence: CDR1 LGHDT, CDR2 YNNKEL (reference sequence). V was pared by 3 bases and J by 3 bases, with 8 bases between. This CDR3 contains 13 residues. The CDR3: CASSHTADTEAFF. The CDR3 region has the DNA TGTGCCAGCAGCCATACTGCCGACACTGAAGCTTTCTTT.

The rearrangement joins TRBV9 to TRBJ2-7, with 9 bases aligning to TRBD2. The CDR3 consists of 16 residues. Trimming at V came to 5 bases and at J to 6 bases, leaving 15 bases not matched to a gene. CDR1 and CDR2 from the germline V gene are SGDLS and YYNGEE. For the CDR3, the DNA is TGTGCCAGCAGTGCTTCCACGGGACTAGCATCGGCCGAGCAGTACTTC. This codes for CASSASTGLASAEQYF.

The CDR3 is CASSLGAGSYGYTF. CDR3 nucleotide sequence: TGTGCCAGCAGTTTGGGGGCGGGCAGCTATGGCTACACCTTC. J is TRBJ1-2 and V is TRBV28; perhaps TRBD1 as D (6 bases). The CDR3 spans 14 residues. Germline loops: CDR1 MDHEN, CDR2 SYDVKM. The V end was cut by 3 bases, the J end by 4 bases, with 12 bases between.

V and J are TRBV11-2 and TRBJ1-1; 7 bases match TRBD1. Germline V lookup: CDR1 SGHAT, CDR2 FQNNGV. J gave up 5 bases and V 1 base, and 7 bases lay outside the gene matches. CDR3 length: 15 amino acids. This CDR3 is CASSLVGGGRTEAFF. CDR3 in DNA: TGTGCCAGCAGCTTAGTTGGAGGGGGCAGGACTGAAGCTTTCTTT.

The chain has TRBV12-3 or TRBV12-4 and TRBJ2-1; possibly TRBD2 for D (6 bases). CDR3 length equals 13 residues. V was shortened by 10 bases and J by 7 bases, with 17 bases between the two germline ends. The chain's CDR3 is CAIKTSGTNEQFF. The CDR3 DNA reads TGTGCCATCAAGACTAGTGGAACGAATGAGCAGTTCTTC.

CDR3 loop: CASGGQGNTDTQYF. The CDR3 coding sequence is TGCGCCAGCGGGGGACAGGGGAACACAGATACGCAGTATTTT. The genes are TRBV4-1 and TRBJ2-3; the match to TRBD1 covers 10 bases. Per germline, CDR1 MGHRA and CDR2 YSYEKL. CDR3 size: 14 residues. J lost 2 bases, V lost 8 bases, and 4 bases had no gene match.

This chain connects TRBV7-2 to TRBJ2-7, with a tentative D call TRBD2 (7 bases). The germline V gene has CDR1 SGHTA and CDR2 FQGNSA. V lost 1 base and J lost 0, with 16 bases in between. The CDR3 is 17 residues long. The CDR3 DNA reads TGTGCCAGCAGCTTAGTCCCGGGGGGCCCGAGCTCCTACGAGCAGTACTTC. Its translation: CASSLVPGGPSSYEQYF.

The chain has TRBV29-1 and TRBJ2-5; D not resolved. Germline CDR1 is SQVTM and CDR2 is ANQGSEA. Trimming took 6 bases from V and 5 from J, leaving 4 bases between them. This CDR3 spans 9 amino acids. The CDR3 is CSVGETQYF. CDR3 bases: TGCAGCGTCGGGGAGACCCAGTACTTC.

This chain links TRBV9 with TRBJ2-3; 9 bases map to TRBD2. Trimming cost V 1 base and J 6 bases; bases outside gene matches: 3. Germline CDR1 reads SGDLS; CDR2 reads YYNGEE. The CDR3 loop spans 14 amino acids. The DNA for the CDR3 is TGTGCCAGCAGCGTACTAGCGGGGATGGATACGCAGTATTTT. This codes for CASSVLAGMDTQYF.

This chain joins TRBV7-6 and TRBJ2-5, with 8 bases fitting TRBD1. With V trimmed by 3 bases and J by 0 bases, 0 bases remained unmatched. This CDR3 has 14 residues. CDR1 SGHVS and CDR2 FNYEAQ come from the germline V gene. Here the CDR3 reads CASSLGQDQETQYF. The CDR3 DNA reads as TGTGCCAGCAGCTTGGGACAGGACCAAGAGACCCAGTACTTC.

CDR3 in amino acids: CASSEALLGATEAFF. The DNA for the CDR3 is TGTGCCAGCAGTGAAGCGCTTTTGGGGGCCACTGAAGCTTTCTTT. The V gene is TRBV2, the J gene TRBJ1-1, with D perhaps matching TRBD1 (6 bases). Trimming stripped 0 bases from V and 4 bases from J, with 12 bases between. Germline CDR1 reads SNHLY; CDR2 reads FYNNEI. The CDR3 consists of 15 residues.

The rearrangement links TRBV7-9 to TRBJ1-1, with TRBD1 matching over 10 bases. V lost 5 bases, J lost 1 base, and 13 bases stayed unmatched. Germline assignment: CDR1 SEHNR and CDR2 FQNEAQ (reference sequence). The CDR3 spans 18 residues. The CDR3 DNA reads TGTGCCAGCAGCAGCTCCCGAGACAGGGGGCGCAGGAACACTGAAGCTTTCTTT. Amino acid sequence: CASSSSRDRGRRNTEAFF. Full variable domain (outside the CDR3, taken from reference TRBV7-9 and TRBJ1-1): DTGVSQNPRHKITKRGQNVTFRCDPISEHNRLYWYRQTLGQGPEFLTYFQNEAQLEKSRLLSDRFSAERPKGSFSTLEIQRTEQGDSAMYLCASSSSRDRGRRNTEAFFGQGTRLTVV.

CDR3 sequence: CASSYSIGGETGELFF. CDR3 sequence (DNA): TGTGCCAGCAGTTACTCGATCGGTGGGGAGACCGGGGAGCTGTTTTTT. V usage is TRBV6-2 or TRBV6-3 and J usage is TRBJ2-2; D might be TRBD2 (5 bases). CDR3 length: 16 amino acids. Germline V gene sequence: CDR1 MNHEY, CDR2 SVGEGT. Trimming shortened V by 0 bases and J by 5 bases, and 13 bases separated the two germline ends.

The chain employs TRBV2 and TRBJ1-6, with 8 bases identical to TRBD1. V lost 3 bases, J lost 6 bases, and 4 bases stayed unmatched. The germline V gene encodes CDR1 SNHLY and CDR2 FYNNEI. The CDR3 covers 15 residues. The CDR3 here is CASSDRTGFNSPLHF. The CDR3 DNA reads TGTGCCAGCAGTGATCGGACAGGGTTTAATTCACCCCTCCACTTT.

The chain combines TRBV7-8 with TRBJ1-4, with TRBD1 matching 7 bases. V was pared by 3 bases and J by 3 bases, with 4 bases of the junction left unmatched. Germline V gives CDR1 SGHVS, CDR2 FQNEAQ. The CDR3 contains 15 residues. In DNA, the CDR3 is TGTGCCAGCAGCTTCCGCGGACAGGCTAATGAAAAACTGTTTTTT. This gives the protein CASSFRGQANEKLFF.